This entry lists 5 T cell receptor beta chains sequenced from one sample in a study of T cells after yellow fever vaccination. In TCRdb, the 5' RACE reads were re-called with MiXCR into one record per CDR3 protein. This table holds about 340,000 distinct CDR3 sequences, around 4.1% found once. The source was PBMCs, collected 5 days after the yellow fever booster vaccination. The receptor source for this set is a man aged 18 to 30 who received the YFV17D yellow fever vaccine.

Only a few counts were recorded for this clonotype. V is TRBV20-1 and J is TRBJ2-2; 13 nucleotides agree with TRBD2. Germline V gene sequence: CDR1 DFQATT, CDR2 SNEGSKA (reference sequence). V was pared by 6 bases and J by 6 bases, with 4 bases of the junction left unmatched. The CDR3 loop spans 14 amino acids. This chain's CDR3 is CSAGLAGASGELFF. CDR3 nucleotide sequence: TGCAGTGCCGGACTAGCGGGGGCCTCCGGGGAGCTGTTTTTT.

This chain joins TRBV7-2 and TRBJ2-5; 13 bases fit TRBD2. Germline loops: CDR1 SGHTA, CDR2 FQGNSA. The CDR3 consists of 17 residues. Unmatched junction bases numbered 8, after V lost 4 bases and J lost 3 bases. CDR3 sequence reads: CASSSPGGTSGEETQYF. CDR3 in DNA: TGTGCCAGCAGCTCCCCTGGGGGGACTAGCGGGGAAGAGACCCAGTACTTC.

In its sample, this clonotype was seen many times. V usage is TRBV18 and J usage is TRBJ2-3; TRBD2 matches at 8 bases. CDR3 length: 16 residues. V lost 3 bases and J lost 6; bases outside the gene matches: 11. CDR1 and CDR2 from the germline V gene are KGHSH and LQKENI. The CDR3 loop is CASSPRDSGVPDTQYF. CDR3 coding DNA: TGTGCCAGCTCACCGCGGGATAGCGGGGTCCCGGATACGCAGTATTTT.

In this sample, this clonotype turned up many times. The V gene is TRBV15, the J gene TRBJ1-1; D remains unclear. V lost 2 bases and J 5 bases, leaving 9 bases between the germline ends. CDR3 size: 13 residues. From germline, CDR1 is LNHNV and CDR2 YYDKDF (reference sequence). Here the CDR3 DNA reads TGTGCCACCAGCAGAAGAGGCGGAACTGAAGCTTTCTTT. This gives the protein CATSRRGGTEAFF.

The table lists this clonotype with a few counts. The V gene is TRBV3-1, the J gene TRBJ2-1; D assignment may be TRBD1 or TRBD2 (5 bases each). Germline-derived CDR1 and CDR2 are LGHDT and YNNKEL (reference sequence). CDR3 size: 15 residues. Trimming left V 5 bases short and J 0 bases short, with 11 bases between. The CDR3 loop is CASSGTASSYNEQFF. The CDR3 DNA sequence: TGTGCCAGCAGCGGGACGGCTAGCTCCTACAATGAGCAGTTCTTC.